A single sample is the source of the 21 T cell receptor beta chains below, sequenced in a study of control samples from healthy donors and cancer patients. Measured with immunoSEQ multiplex PCR; TCRdb has only the in-frame clones, and not every one. The repertoire includes 140,000 or so clones, 89% of them detected once, and 4% to 5.5% sits in the top ten. Sequencing was performed on blood. These receptors all come from a young man in good health.

The V call is TRBV19, the J call TRBJ1-5; D may be TRBD1 (5 bases). CDR1 and CDR2 from the germline V gene are LNHDA and SQIVND (reference sequence). The CDR3 loop spans 14 amino acids. V lost 3 bases and J 3 bases, leaving 9 bases between the germline ends. CDR3 sequence (DNA): TGTGCCAGTAGTATGGGGGTTTACAATCAGCCCCAGCATTTT. Translating gives CASSMGVYNQPQHF.

The chain recombines TRBV7-3 with TRBJ2-3, with D perhaps TRBD1 (5 bases). V was clipped by 4 bases and J by 6 bases, with 11 bases between them. Germline lookup yields CDR1 SGHTA and CDR2 FQGTGA. CDR3 length: 13 amino acids. The CDR3 is CASSYTKGDTQYF. Written as DNA, the CDR3 is TGTGCCAGCAGCTATACGAAGGGGGATACGCAGTATTTT.

This clone has a single count. The chain has TRBV6-5 and TRBJ1-4; tentative D call: TRBD1 (6 bases). V was cut by 4 bases and J by 7 bases, with 13 bases left in between. The germline CDR1 and CDR2 sequences are MNHEY and SVGAGI. The CDR3 loop spans 14 amino acids. The CDR3, as DNA: TGTGCCAGCAGTTGGGCCCTCAGGGGTGAAAAACTGTTTTTT. Encoded protein: CASSWALRGEKLFF.

CDR3 in amino acids: CASSVRPGGELFF. The DNA for the CDR3 is TGTGCCAGCAGCGTACGTCCCGGCGGGGAGCTGTTTTTT. The J gene is TRBJ2-2, the V gene TRBV9; D not certain. Deletions cut 1 base from V and 7 bases from J, with 8 bases between. CDR3 length equals 13 residues. Germline CDR1 SGDLS, CDR2 YYNGEE.

This clone occurred once. This chain links TRBV9 with TRBJ1-4; TRBD1 matches at 7 bases. This CDR3 spans 15 amino acids. J lost 3 bases, V lost 3 bases, and 5 bases had no gene match. The germline V gene has CDR1 SGDLS and CDR2 YYNGEE. The CDR3 nucleotides read TGTGCCAGCAGCGGAACAGGGGCGGCTAATGAAAAACTGTTTTTT. Amino acid sequence: CASSGTGAANEKLFF.

This clone was found once. The chain uses TRBV30 and TRBJ1-2, with D possibly being TRBD1 (5 bases). CDR1 and CDR2 (germline): GTSNPN, SVGIG (reference sequence). The CDR3 has 13 amino acids. Trimming shortened V by 0 bases and J by 7 bases, and 12 bases separated the two germline ends. The DNA for the CDR3 is TGTGCCTGGAGTGTACGGGCAGGGACTGGCTACACCTTC. Residues: CAWSVRAGTGYTF.

The chain links TRBV7-9 to TRBJ1-1; 7 nucleotides line up with TRBD1. CDR3 length equals 17 residues. Looked up from germline, CDR1 is SEHNR and CDR2 is FQNEAQ (reference sequence). Losses at the gene ends were 5 bases for V and 3 bases for J; bases not matched to a gene: 15. The CDR3 here is CASSPHQGRQGDTEAFF. The CDR3 region has the DNA TGTGCCAGCAGCCCACACCAGGGGCGTCAGGGGGACACTGAAGCTTTCTTT.

This chain uses TRBV28 with TRBJ1-2, with a weak D call TRBD1 (5 bases). Trimming left V 6 bases short and J 7 bases short, with 12 bases between. Germline V gene data show CDR1 as MDHEN and CDR2 as SYDVKM. The CDR3 runs 12 residues. CDR3: CASSGAKVGYTF. The CDR3, as DNA: TGTGCCAGCAGCGGGGCAAAGGTTGGCTACACCTTC.

The chain is built from TRBV6-5 and TRBJ2-3, with 9 bases fitting TRBD2. The CDR3 covers 15 residues. Germline values: CDR1 MNHEY, CDR2 SVGAGI. V lost 5 bases to trimming and J lost 0 bases; unmatched junction nucleotides: 3. The DNA of the CDR3 is TGTGCCAGCAGTAGTAGCGGGGGTAGCACAGATACGCAGTATTTT. Protein product: CASSSSGGSTDTQYF.

Only one count was recorded for this clone. J is TRBJ1-2 and V is TRBV18; D is undetermined. This CDR3 is built from 15 residues. Germline lookup yields CDR1 KGHSH and CDR2 LQKENI. The germline V and J ends were trimmed by 0 bases and 2 bases, with 10 bases remaining between them. The CDR3 reads CASSPPGTENYGYTF. CDR3 DNA sequence: TGTGCCAGCTCACCACCTGGTACAGAAAACTATGGCTACACCTTC.

V is TRBV10-2 and J is TRBJ1-2; no firm D call. V lost 4 bases and J lost 1, with 10 bases in between. Per the germline V gene, CDR1 is WSHSY and CDR2 is SAAADI. The CDR3 spans 14 residues. CDR3 residues: CASSGAGNNYGYTF. The CDR3, as DNA: TGCGCCAGCAGTGGTGCAGGAAATAACTATGGCTACACCTTC.

This chain uses TRBV6-1 with TRBJ2-7; 7 nucleotides match TRBD2. After removal of 5 bases from V and 0 bases from J, the junction contained 7 bases not matched to a gene. In germline, CDR1 is MNHNS, CDR2 SASEGT. CDR3 length: 15 residues. CDR3 protein: CASSQERGLSYEQYF. The CDR3 DNA reads TGTGCCAGCAGTCAAGAGCGGGGCCTCTCCTACGAGCAGTACTTC.

V and J are TRBV5-4 and TRBJ1-1; D unclear. This CDR3 is built from 14 residues. Trimming removed 0 bases from V and 1 base from J, with 7 bases in between. CDR1 and CDR2 from the germline V gene are SGHNT and YYREEE (reference sequence). CDR3 bases: TGTGCCAGCAGCTTGGGGGGAGGGAACACTGAAGCTTTCTTT. This translates into CASSLGGGNTEAFF. Full variable domain (remainder filled in from reference TRBV5-4 and TRBJ1-1): ETGVTQSPTHLIKTRGQQVTLRCSSQSGHNTVSWYQQALGQGPQFIFQYYREEENGRGNFPPRFSGLQFPNYSSELNVNALELDDSALYLCASSLGGGNTEAFFGQGTRLTVV.

V is TRBV7-3 and J is TRBJ2-2; D not certain. CDR1 and CDR2 (germline): SGHTA, FQGTGA. The CDR3 is made up of 14 amino acids. Trimming cost V 4 bases and J 6 bases, with 12 bases left between them. In DNA, the CDR3 is TGTGCCAGCAGCTCGACCCTCAGCGCCGGGGAGCTGTTTTTT. It is translated as CASSSTLSAGELFF.

The gene calls are TRBV24-1 and TRBJ2-3, with TRBD2 as a possible D gene (5 bases). The length of the CDR3 is 16 residues. Per germline, CDR1 KGHDR and CDR2 SFDVKD. Deletions cut 6 bases from V and 1 base from J, with 16 bases between. The CDR3 DNA is TGTGCCACCAGTTCCCGGATAGCGACCCGCACAGATACGCAGTATTTT. It specifies CATSSRIATRTDTQYF.

The V call is TRBV27, the J call TRBJ2-1, with D tentatively TRBD2 (7 bases). CDR3 size: 13 residues. CDR1 is MNHEY, CDR2 SMNVEV, per germline (reference sequence). V lost 2 bases and J 11 bases, leaving 13 bases between the germline ends. The CDR3 coding sequence is TGTGCCAGCAGTTTAGGGGAGGGGGTACAGCAGTTCTTC. Its protein is CASSLGEGVQQFF.

The rearrangement links TRBV3-1 (or the pseudogene TRBV3-2) to TRBJ2-1, with 14 bases matching TRBD2. J was trimmed by 7 bases and V by 6 bases; bases with no gene match: 14. The V gene's germline CDR1 is LGHDT and CDR2 YNNKEL (reference sequence). CDR3 length equals 18 residues. The CDR3 here is CASRHTGTSGGHGNEQFF. CDR3 DNA sequence: TGTGCCAGCAGGCATACCGGGACTAGCGGGGGCCATGGGAATGAGCAGTTCTTC.

The gene calls are TRBV5-5 and TRBJ2-1; TRBD2 agrees at 8 bases. Germline V gene data show CDR1 as SGHKS and CDR2 as YYEKEE (reference sequence). This CDR3 comprises 16 residues. J gave up 7 bases and V 2 bases, and 11 bases lay outside the gene matches. This CDR3 reads CASSFALAGNNNEQFF. For the CDR3, the DNA is TGTGCCAGCAGCTTTGCCTTAGCGGGAAATAATAATGAGCAGTTCTTC.

This clone was seen just once. The rearrangement joins TRBV5-4 to TRBJ1-6; D uncertain. The germline CDR1 and CDR2 sequences are SGHNT and YYREEE (reference sequence). This CDR3 contains 16 residues. V was cut by 4 bases and J by 7 bases, with 18 bases left in between. In DNA, the CDR3 is TGTGCCAGCAGCCCAAGCGGGCGGGCGGGGAATTCACCCCTCCACTTT. It codes for CASSPSGRAGNSPLHF.

V gene TRBV19 combines with J gene TRBJ2-1, with D tentatively TRBD2 (6 bases). V lost 3 bases to trimming and J lost 9 bases, with 15 bases between them. Germline CDR1 LNHDA, CDR2 SQIVND (reference sequence). This CDR3 has 14 amino acids. The DNA of the CDR3 is TGTGCCAGTAGTATCGGCGGGAAGAGCACTGAGCAGTTCTTC. This encodes CASSIGGKSTEQFF. Based on the CDR3 plus reference TRBV19 and TRBJ2-1, the full variable domain is DGGITQSPKYLFRKEGQNVTLSCEQNLNHDAMYWYRQDPGQGLRLIYYSQIVNDFQKGDIAEGYSVSREKKESFPLTVTSAQKNPTAFYLCASSIGGKSTEQFFGPGTRLTVL.

The CDR3 protein is CASTEPFHEQFF. The CDR3 region has the DNA TGTGCCAGCACCGAACCCTTCCATGAGCAGTTCTTC. This sequence joins TRBV2 and TRBJ2-1; no clear D gene. The germline CDR1 and CDR2 sequences are SNHLY and FYNNEI. The ends were cut back, 7 bases at V and 8 bases at J, with 12 bases in the middle. This CDR3 comprises 12 residues.